A single sample gave rise to the 23 T cell receptor beta chains below, sequenced in a study of CD8+CD57+ T cells in acquired aplastic anemia. The study profiled TCR beta VDJ and CDR3 using genomic DNA as template. TCRdb reprocessed the reads with MiXCR, giving one entry per CDR3 protein. The profile covers 150,000 to 200,000 distinct CDR3 sequences, with 40% to 55% appearing a single time and over 7.5% taken by the ten largest. All sequencing subjects had displayed CD8+CD57+ cell expansion on flow cytometry. The source material was sorted CD4+, CD8+, or CD8+CD57+ T cells (not recorded which) from PBMCs. The source of these receptors is a human donor with aplastic anemia.

The chain joins TRBV2 to TRBJ2-5; TRBD2 agrees at 12 bases. V lost 6 bases, J lost 5 bases, and 1 base stayed unmatched. The CDR3 covers 13 residues. The germline V gene encodes CDR1 SNHLY and CDR2 FYNNEI. The CDR3 DNA sequence: TGTGCCAGCAGGACTAGCGGGAGTGAGACCCAGTACTTC. It specifies CASRTSGSETQYF.

This clonotype was counted between two and nine times. The chain carries TRBV25-1 and TRBJ2-4; D tentatively reads TRBD1 or TRBD2 (10 bases each). Deletions cut 9 bases from V and 0 bases from J, with 24 bases between. The CDR3 covers 18 residues. Germline V CDR1 and CDR2: MGHDK, SYGVNS. The CDR3: CASSTGGRLAGAKNIQYF. The CDR3 coding sequence is TGTGCCAGTTCGACAGGGGGCAGACTAGCGGGAGCCAAAAACATTCAGTACTTC.

V is TRBV24-1 and J is TRBJ2-7; D is ambiguous. V gave up 12 bases and J gave up 5 bases, with 19 bases separating them. The CDR3 extends over 13 amino acids. Germline lookup yields CDR1 KGHDR and CDR2 SFDVKD. The CDR3 DNA reads TGTGCCGGCAGCTTACCCGGCTGCCACGAGCAGTACTTC. Amino acid sequence: CAGSLPGCHEQYF.

The chain uses TRBV20-1 and TRBJ2-1, with D tentatively TRBD2 (5 bases). With 7 bases removed from V and 0 bases from J, the gap between germline ends came to 7 bases. The CDR3 sequence is 12 residues long. Germline CDR1 is DFQATT and CDR2 is SNEGSKA (reference sequence). The CDR3 DNA sequence: TGCAGTGGCGAGGGCTCCTACAATGAGCAGTTCTTC. It yields the protein CSGEGSYNEQFF.

This clonotype was picked up one time. The rearrangement links TRBV7-6 to TRBJ2-1; TRBD2 is a possible D gene (5 bases). This CDR3 spans 16 amino acids. Trimming took off 0 bases at V and 7 bases at J, with 16 bases between the two ends. Per germline, CDR1 SGHVS and CDR2 FNYEAQ. The CDR3 here is CASSLANGETGNEQFF. DNA of the CDR3: TGTGCCAGCAGCTTAGCCAACGGGGAGACTGGGAATGAGCAGTTCTTC.

This clonotype has a single count. This rearrangement joins TRBV19 to TRBJ1-1; no reliable D call. The V end was cut by 4 bases, the J end by 4 bases, with 13 bases between. Germline CDR1 reads LNHDA; CDR2 reads SQIVND (reference sequence). CDR3 length: 14 amino acids. As DNA, the CDR3 is TGTGCCAGTAGTACCGGACTAGCGGGCACTGAAGCTTTCTTT. This sequence encodes CASSTGLAGTEAFF.

The chain uses TRBV7-9 and TRBJ1-6; D call uncertain. The CDR3 totals 12 residues. The V and J ends lost 5 bases and 19 bases respectively, with 18 bases between them. Germline values: CDR1 SEHNR, CDR2 FQNEAQ (reference sequence). CDR3 DNA sequence: TGTGCCAGCAGCCCCGGACTAACAAGGCTTCACTTT. Translation: CASSPGLTRLHF.

The rearrangement joins TRBV2 to TRBJ2-2, with D maybe TRBD1 (6 bases). Between the trimmed V and J ends, which lost 5 bases and 0 bases, there was a span of 7 bases. Per the germline V gene, CDR1 is SNHLY and CDR2 is FYNNEI. This CDR3 spans 14 amino acids. The CDR3 nucleotides are TGTGCCAGCAGTCGGACAGCGAACACCGGGGAGCTGTTTTTT. Residues: CASSRTANTGELFF.

The chain has TRBV20-1 and TRBJ2-7; the D gene is possibly TRBD1 (7 bases). TRBJ2-1 explains the end of the DNA better; the J call may be wrong. Germline CDR1 DFQATT, CDR2 SNEGSKA (reference sequence). The CDR3 has 15 residues. The DNA for the CDR3 is TGCAGTGCCCAGGGGGAGGCAGGGTTCTACAATGAGCAGTTCTTC. This translates into CSAQGEAGFYNEQFF.

The rearrangement joins TRBV4-1 to TRBJ1-3; no firm D call. CDR1 MGHRA and CDR2 YSYEKL come from the germline V gene. V lost 2 bases and J 1 base, leaving 12 bases between the germline ends. The CDR3 has 16 residues. The CDR3 coding sequence is TGCGCCAGCAGCCAACCGGGCCGGATTTCTGGAAACACCATATATTTT. Protein product: CASSQPGRISGNTIYF.

The rearrangement uses TRBV10-2 and TRBJ2-3; 7 nucleotides match TRBD1. The CDR3 loop spans 14 amino acids. After removal of 6 bases from V and 2 bases from J, the junction contained 5 bases not matched to a gene. Germline CDR1 WSHSY, CDR2 SAAADI. Here the CDR3 reads CASSRTGATDTQYF. In DNA, the CDR3 is TGCGCCAGCAGCCGGACAGGAGCCACAGATACGCAGTATTTT.

This clonotype was observed many times. The rearrangement links TRBV2 to TRBJ2-7; 10 positions agree with TRBD2. Unmatched junction bases numbered 9, after V lost 5 bases and J lost 5 bases. The CDR3 contains 15 residues. Germline V gene lookup returns CDR1 SNHLY and CDR2 FYNNEI. CDR3 DNA: TGTGCCAGCAGTCAGACTAGCGGGTTTTTCAACGAGCAGTACTTC. Translation: CASSQTSGFFNEQYF.

This chain uses TRBV10-3 with TRBJ1-1; no clear D gene. With 1 base removed from V and 1 base from J, the gap between germline ends came to 10 bases. This CDR3 region has 15 residues. Germline CDR1 ENHRY, CDR2 SYGVKD. CDR3 bases: TGTGCCATCAGTGAGTATTTGGCAGAGAACACTGAAGCTTTCTTT. Amino acid sequence: CAISEYLAENTEAFF.

The chain has TRBV7-8 and TRBJ2-5, with D possibly matching TRBD2 (5 bases). V lost 5 bases, J lost 5 bases, and 18 bases lay in between. Germline values: CDR1 SGHVS, CDR2 FQNEAQ. CDR3 length equals 15 residues. DNA for the CDR3: TGTGCCAGCAGCCCGTCGGACTCCCCGGCGGAGACCCAGTACTTC. Residues: CASSPSDSPAETQYF.

This clonotype was observed at least ten times. The chain has TRBV20-1 and TRBJ1-5; D perhaps matches TRBD1 (6 bases). Germline V gene sequence: CDR1 DFQATT, CDR2 SNEGSKA (reference sequence). The V end was cut by 1 base, the J end by 6 bases, with 10 bases between. This CDR3 is built from 13 residues. The DNA for the CDR3 is TGCAGTGCTAGAGGTTCCAGGGGTCAGCCCCAGCATTTT. It codes for CSARGSRGQPQHF.

The chain recombines TRBV7-6 with TRBJ2-1; D remains unclear. Trimming took 2 bases from V and 10 from J, leaving 9 bases between them. The CDR3 has 12 residues. In germline, CDR1 is SGHVS, CDR2 FNYEAQ. CDR3 region: CASSLLGAEQFF. CDR3 nucleotide sequence: TGTGCCAGCAGCTTACTGGGCGCAGAGCAGTTCTTC. Using reference TRBV7-6 and TRBJ2-1 for the parts outside the CDR3, the full variable domain is GAGVSQSPRYKVTKRGQDVALRCDPISGHVSLYWYRQALGQGPEFLTYFNYEAQQDKSGLPNDRFSAERPEGSISTLTIQRTEQRDSAMYRCASSLLGAEQFFGPGTRLTVL.

The J gene is TRBJ2-5, the V gene TRBV7-9, with a possible D match to TRBD2 (5 bases). Germline values: CDR1 SEHNR, CDR2 FQNEAQ (reference sequence). Between the trimmed V and J ends, which lost 2 bases and 7 bases, there was a span of 8 bases. The CDR3 is made up of 12 amino acids. CDR3 region: CASSLFEGTQYF. The CDR3 DNA is TGTGCCAGCAGCTTATTTGAGGGGACCCAGTACTTC.

This clonotype came up many times. V is TRBV3-1 and J is TRBJ2-7, with D perhaps TRBD1 (5 bases). This CDR3 is built from 16 residues. Germline CDR1 reads LGHDT; CDR2 reads YNNKEL (reference sequence). V was pared by 3 bases and J by 0 bases, with 15 bases between. The CDR3 region has the DNA TGTGCCAGCAGCCAGCATAAAGACAGTCTCTCCTACGAGCAGTACTTC. This sequence encodes CASSQHKDSLSYEQYF.

Ten or more counts support this clonotype. The rearrangement links TRBV6-1 to TRBJ2-7; D may be TRBD1 or TRBD2 (5 bases each). This CDR3 is 14 amino acids long. Germline CDR1 MNHNS, CDR2 SASEGT. V was trimmed by 2 bases and J by 7 bases, leaving 15 bases between them. CDR3: CASSENRSPGEQYF. The CDR3 DNA reads TGTGCCAGCAGTGAAAACAGGTCCCCGGGGGAGCAGTACTTC.

The rearrangement links TRBV11-2 to TRBJ2-7; D assignment may be TRBD1 or TRBD2 (6 bases each). V lost 3 bases, J lost 5 bases, and 17 bases lay in between. The germline V gene encodes CDR1 SGHAT and CDR2 FQNNGV. CDR3 length equals 15 residues. DNA for the CDR3: TGTGCCAGCAGCTTGGCTCAGGGGAGGAGCGACGAGCAGTACTTC. Translation gives CASSLAQGRSDEQYF.

This clonotype was seen many times. J is TRBJ1-1 and V is TRBV19; no definite D call. From germline, CDR1 is LNHDA and CDR2 SQIVND (reference sequence). With 5 bases removed from V and 5 bases from J, the gap between germline ends came to 15 bases. The CDR3 consists of 14 residues. The CDR3 region is CASSSFKVSTEAFF. The CDR3 DNA sequence: TGTGCCAGTAGTTCGTTCAAAGTGAGTACTGAAGCTTTCTTT.

A note on this clonotype: One end of the junction is discordant with germline, which a read error may explain. The chain links TRBV10-3 to TRBJ1-2, with D perhaps TRBD1 (6 bases). Germline lookup yields CDR1 ENHRY and CDR2 SYGVKD. This CDR3 is 13 amino acids long. CDR3 bases: TGTGCCAGCAGTTGGGACATTACCTATGGCTACACCTTC. Protein: CASSWDITYGYTF.

J is TRBJ1-2 and V is TRBV15, with 7 bases fitting TRBD1. CDR1 LNHNV and CDR2 YYDKDF come from the germline V gene (reference sequence). The V and J ends lost 0 bases and 4 bases, in that order; junction bases with no gene match: 5. This CDR3 has 15 residues. CDR3 nucleotides: TGTGCCACCAGCAGAGAAAGGGGGCGCGGCTATGGCTACACCTTC. Residues: CATSRERGRGYGYTF. Supplemented by reference TRBV15 and TRBJ1-2, the full variable domain reads DAMVIQNPRYQVTQFGKPVTLSCSQTLNHNVMYWYQQKSSQAPKLLFHYYDKDFNNEADTPDNFQSRRPNTSFCFLDIRSPGLGDTAMYLCATSRERGRGYGYTFGSGTRLTVV.